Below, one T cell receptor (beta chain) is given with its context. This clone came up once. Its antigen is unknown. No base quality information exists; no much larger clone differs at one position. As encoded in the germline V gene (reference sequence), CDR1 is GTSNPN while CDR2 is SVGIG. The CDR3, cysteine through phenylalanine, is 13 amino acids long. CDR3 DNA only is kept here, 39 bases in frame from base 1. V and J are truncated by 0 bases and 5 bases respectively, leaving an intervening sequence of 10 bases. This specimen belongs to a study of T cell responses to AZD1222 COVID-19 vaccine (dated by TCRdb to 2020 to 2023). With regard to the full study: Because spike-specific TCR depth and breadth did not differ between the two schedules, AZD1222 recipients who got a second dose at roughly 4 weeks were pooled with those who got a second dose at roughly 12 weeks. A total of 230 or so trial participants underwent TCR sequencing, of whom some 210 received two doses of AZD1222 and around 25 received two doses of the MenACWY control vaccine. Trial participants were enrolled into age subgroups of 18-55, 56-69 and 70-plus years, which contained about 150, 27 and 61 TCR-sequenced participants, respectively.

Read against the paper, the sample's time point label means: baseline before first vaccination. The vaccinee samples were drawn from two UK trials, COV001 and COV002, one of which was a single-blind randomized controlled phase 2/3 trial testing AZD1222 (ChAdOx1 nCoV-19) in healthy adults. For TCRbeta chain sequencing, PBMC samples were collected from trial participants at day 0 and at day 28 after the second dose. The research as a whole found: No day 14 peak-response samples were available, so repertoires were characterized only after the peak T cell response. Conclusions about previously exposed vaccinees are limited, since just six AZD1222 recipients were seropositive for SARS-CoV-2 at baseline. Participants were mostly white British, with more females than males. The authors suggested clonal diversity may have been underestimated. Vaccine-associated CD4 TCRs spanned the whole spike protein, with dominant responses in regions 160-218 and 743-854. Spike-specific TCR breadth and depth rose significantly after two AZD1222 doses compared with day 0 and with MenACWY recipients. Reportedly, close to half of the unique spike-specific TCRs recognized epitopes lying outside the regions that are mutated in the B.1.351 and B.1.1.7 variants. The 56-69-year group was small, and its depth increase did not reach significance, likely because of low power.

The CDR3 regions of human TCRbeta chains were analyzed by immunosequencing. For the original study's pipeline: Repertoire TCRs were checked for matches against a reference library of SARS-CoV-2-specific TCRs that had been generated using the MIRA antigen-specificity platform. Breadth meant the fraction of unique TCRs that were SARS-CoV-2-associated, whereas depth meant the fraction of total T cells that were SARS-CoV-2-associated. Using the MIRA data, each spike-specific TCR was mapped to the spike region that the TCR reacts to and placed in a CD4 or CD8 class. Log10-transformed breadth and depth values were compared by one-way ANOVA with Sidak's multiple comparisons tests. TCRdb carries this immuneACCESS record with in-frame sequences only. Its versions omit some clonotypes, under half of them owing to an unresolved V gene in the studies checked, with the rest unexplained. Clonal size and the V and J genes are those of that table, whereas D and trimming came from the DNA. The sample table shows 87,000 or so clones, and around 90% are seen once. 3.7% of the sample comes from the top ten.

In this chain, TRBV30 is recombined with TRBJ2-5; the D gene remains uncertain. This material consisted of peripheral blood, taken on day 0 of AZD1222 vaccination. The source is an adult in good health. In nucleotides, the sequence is TGTGCCTGGAGTGTACGAAGCCGGGAGACCCAGTACTTC. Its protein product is CAWSVRSRETQYF.